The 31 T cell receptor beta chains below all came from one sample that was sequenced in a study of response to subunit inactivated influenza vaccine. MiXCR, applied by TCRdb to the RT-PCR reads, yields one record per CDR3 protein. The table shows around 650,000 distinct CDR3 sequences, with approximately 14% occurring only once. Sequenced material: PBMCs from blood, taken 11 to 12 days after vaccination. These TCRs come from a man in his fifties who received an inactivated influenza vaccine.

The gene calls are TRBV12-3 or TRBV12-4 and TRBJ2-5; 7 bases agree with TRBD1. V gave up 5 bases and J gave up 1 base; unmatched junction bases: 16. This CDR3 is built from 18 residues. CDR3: CASSRQTGRNLPQETQYF. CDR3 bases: TGTGCCAGCAGTCGTCAGACAGGGCGAAACCTACCCCAAGAGACCCAGTACTTC.

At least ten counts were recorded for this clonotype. The CDR3 nucleotides read TGCGCCAGCAGCCAAGACCCGGACGCGGCCGGAACACCCCTCCACTTT. Amino acids: CASSQDPDAAGTPLHF. V and J are TRBV4-1 and TRBJ1-6; D gene unclear. Trimming pared 0 bases from V and 11 bases from J, leaving 17 bases between. In germline, CDR1 is MGHRA, CDR2 YSYEKL. The CDR3 has 16 residues.

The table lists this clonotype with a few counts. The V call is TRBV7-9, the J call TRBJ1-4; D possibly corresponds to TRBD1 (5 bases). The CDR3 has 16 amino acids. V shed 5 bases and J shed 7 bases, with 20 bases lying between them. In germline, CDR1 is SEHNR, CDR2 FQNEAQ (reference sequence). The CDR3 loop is CASSPPWQGGTEKLFF. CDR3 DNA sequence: TGTGCCAGCAGCCCACCCTGGCAGGGAGGTACTGAAAAACTGTTTTTT.

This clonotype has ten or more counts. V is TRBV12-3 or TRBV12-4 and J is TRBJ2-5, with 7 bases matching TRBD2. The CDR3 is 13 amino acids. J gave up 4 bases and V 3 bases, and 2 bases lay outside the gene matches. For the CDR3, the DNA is TGTGCCAGCAGTTTGGCTAGCGGAGAGACCCAGTACTTC. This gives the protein CASSLASGETQYF.

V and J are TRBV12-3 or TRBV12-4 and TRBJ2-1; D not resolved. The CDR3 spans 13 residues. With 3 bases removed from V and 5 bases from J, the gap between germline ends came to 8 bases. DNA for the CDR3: TGTGCCAGCAGTTTGGCCCACAACAATGAGCAGTTCTTC. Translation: CASSLAHNNEQFF.

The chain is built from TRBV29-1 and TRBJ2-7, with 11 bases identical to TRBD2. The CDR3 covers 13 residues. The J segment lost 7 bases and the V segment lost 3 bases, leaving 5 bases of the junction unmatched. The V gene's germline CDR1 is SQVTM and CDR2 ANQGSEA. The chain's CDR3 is CSVDTSGRGEQYF. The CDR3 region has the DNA TGCAGCGTTGATACTAGCGGGAGAGGGGAGCAGTACTTC.

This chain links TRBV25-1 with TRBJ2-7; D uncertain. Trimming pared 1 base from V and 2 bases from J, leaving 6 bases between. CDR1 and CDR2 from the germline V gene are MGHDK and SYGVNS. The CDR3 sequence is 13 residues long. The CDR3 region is CASSESRTYEQYF. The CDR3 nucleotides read TGTGCCAGCAGTGAATCGAGAACCTACGAGCAGTACTTC.

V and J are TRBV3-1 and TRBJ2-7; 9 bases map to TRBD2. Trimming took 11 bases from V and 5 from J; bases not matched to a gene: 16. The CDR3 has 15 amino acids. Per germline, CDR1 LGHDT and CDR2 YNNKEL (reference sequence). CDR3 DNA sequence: TGTGCCTCCAGCCAGGAAGTAGCGGGGGCACACGAGCAGTACTTC. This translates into CASSQEVAGAHEQYF.

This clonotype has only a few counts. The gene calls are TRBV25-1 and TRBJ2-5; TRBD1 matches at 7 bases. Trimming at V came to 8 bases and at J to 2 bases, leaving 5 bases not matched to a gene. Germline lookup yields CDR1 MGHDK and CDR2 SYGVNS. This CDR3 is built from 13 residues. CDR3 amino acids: CASGGQPQETQYF. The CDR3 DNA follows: TGTGCCAGCGGGGGACAGCCTCAAGAGACCCAGTACTTC.

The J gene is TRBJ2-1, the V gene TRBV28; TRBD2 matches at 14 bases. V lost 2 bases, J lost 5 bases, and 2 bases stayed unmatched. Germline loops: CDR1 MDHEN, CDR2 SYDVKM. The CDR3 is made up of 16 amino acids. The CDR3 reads CASSLPGLAGDNEQFF. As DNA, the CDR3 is TGTGCCAGCAGTTTACCGGGACTAGCGGGGGACAATGAGCAGTTCTTC.

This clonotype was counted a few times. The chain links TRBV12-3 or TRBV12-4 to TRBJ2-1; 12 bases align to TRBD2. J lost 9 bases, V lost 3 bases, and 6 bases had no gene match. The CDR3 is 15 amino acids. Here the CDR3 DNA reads TGTGCCAGCAGTTTGTCTAGCGGGGGGGCCCTTGAGCAGTTCTTC. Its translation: CASSLSSGGALEQFF.

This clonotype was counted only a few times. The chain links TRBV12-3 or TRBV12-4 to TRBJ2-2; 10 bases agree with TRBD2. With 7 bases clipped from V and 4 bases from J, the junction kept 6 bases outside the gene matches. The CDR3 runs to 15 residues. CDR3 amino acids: CASKPGLATTGELFF. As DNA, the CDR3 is TGTGCCAGCAAACCGGGACTAGCGACCACCGGGGAGCTGTTTTTT.

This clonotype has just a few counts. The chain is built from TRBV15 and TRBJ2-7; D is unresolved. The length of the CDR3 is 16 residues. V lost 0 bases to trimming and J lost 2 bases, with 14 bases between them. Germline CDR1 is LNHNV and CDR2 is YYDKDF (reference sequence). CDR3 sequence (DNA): TGTGCCACCAGCAGAGATCGAGGATCCCCTACCTACGAGCAGTACTTC. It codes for CATSRDRGSPTYEQYF.

This CDR3 reads CASSSADGYGYTF. CDR3 DNA: TGTGCCAGCAGTTCCGCGGATGGCTATGGCTACACCTTC. The chain couples TRBV7-3 to TRBJ1-2; no firm D call. The CDR3 extends over 13 amino acids. Trimming pared 6 bases from V and 4 bases from J, leaving 12 bases between. Germline CDR1 and CDR2: SGHTA and FQGTGA.

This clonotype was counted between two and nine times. The CDR3 DNA follows: TGTGCCAGCAGACCCCGCCGGGACATAGCCCTCTACAATGAGCAGTTCTTC. Translating gives CASRPRRDIALYNEQFF. The chain combines TRBV6-1 with TRBJ2-1, with D tentatively TRBD1 (6 bases). V lost 6 bases and J 3 bases, leaving 21 bases between the germline ends. The CDR3 is 17 residues long. CDR1 MNHNS and CDR2 SASEGT come from the germline V gene.

CDR3 loop: CAWAEQGRQPQHF. The CDR3 nucleotides are TGTGCCTGGGCAGAACAGGGAAGGCAGCCCCAGCATTTT. The rearrangement uses TRBV30 and TRBJ1-5; a possible D gene is TRBD1 (6 bases). CDR1 and CDR2 (germline): GTSNPN, SVGIG (reference sequence). The CDR3 has 13 amino acids. V was trimmed by 5 bases and J by 7 bases, leaving 15 bases between them.

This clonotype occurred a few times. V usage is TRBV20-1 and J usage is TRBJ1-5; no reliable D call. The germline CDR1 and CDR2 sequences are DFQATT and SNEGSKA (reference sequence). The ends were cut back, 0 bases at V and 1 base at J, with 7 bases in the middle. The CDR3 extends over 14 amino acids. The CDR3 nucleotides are TGCAGTGCTAGAGACCCAGCGAGCAATCAGCCCCAGCATTTT. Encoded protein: CSARDPASNQPQHF.

The chain's CDR3 is CASSLKRGNTGELFF. CDR3 DNA: TGTGCCAGCAGCTTAAAGCGGGGTAACACCGGGGAGCTGTTTTTT. The chain recombines TRBV7-2 with TRBJ2-2, with 7 bases lining up with TRBD2. Unmatched junction bases numbered 2, after V lost 2 bases and J lost 2 bases. The germline V gene encodes CDR1 SGHTA and CDR2 FQGNSA. The CDR3 is made up of 15 amino acids.

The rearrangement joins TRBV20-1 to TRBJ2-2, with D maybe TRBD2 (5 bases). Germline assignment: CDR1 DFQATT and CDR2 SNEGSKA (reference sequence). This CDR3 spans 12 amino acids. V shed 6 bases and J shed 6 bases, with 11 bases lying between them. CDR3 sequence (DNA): TGCAGTGCCCGAGGGCAGCCCGGGGAGCTGTTTTTT. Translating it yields CSARGQPGELFF.

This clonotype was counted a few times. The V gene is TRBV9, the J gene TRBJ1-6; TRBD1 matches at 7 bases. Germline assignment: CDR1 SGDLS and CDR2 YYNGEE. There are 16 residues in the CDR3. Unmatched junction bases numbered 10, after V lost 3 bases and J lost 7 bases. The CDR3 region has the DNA TGTGCCAGCAGCGATGGAGGAGGGACAGCGAATTCACCCCTCCACTTT. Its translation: CASSDGGGTANSPLHF.

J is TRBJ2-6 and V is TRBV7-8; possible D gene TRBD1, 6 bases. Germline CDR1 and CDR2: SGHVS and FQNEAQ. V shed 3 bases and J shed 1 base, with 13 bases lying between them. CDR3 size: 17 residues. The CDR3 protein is CASSFIQGASGANVLTF. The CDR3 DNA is TGTGCCAGCAGCTTCATACAGGGTGCATCTGGGGCCAACGTCCTGACTTTC.

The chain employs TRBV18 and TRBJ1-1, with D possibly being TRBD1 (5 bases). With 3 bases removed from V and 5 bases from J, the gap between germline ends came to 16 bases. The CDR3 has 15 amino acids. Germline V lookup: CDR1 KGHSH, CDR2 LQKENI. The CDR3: CASSPVGAGGTEAFF. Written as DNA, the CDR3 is TGTGCCAGCTCACCGGTTGGGGCCGGGGGGACTGAAGCTTTCTTT. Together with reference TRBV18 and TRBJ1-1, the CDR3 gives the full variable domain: NAGVMQNPRHLVRRRGQEARLRCSPMKGHSHVYWYRQLPEEGLKFMVYLQKENIIDESGMPKERFSAEFPKEGPSILRIQQVVRGDSAAYFCASSPVGAGGTEAFFGQGTRLTVV.

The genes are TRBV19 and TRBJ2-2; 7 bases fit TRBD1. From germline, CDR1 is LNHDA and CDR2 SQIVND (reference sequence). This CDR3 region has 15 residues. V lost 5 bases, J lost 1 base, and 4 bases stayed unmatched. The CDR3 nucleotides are TGTGCCAGTAGTTGGGACAGTGGGAACACCGGGGAGCTGTTTTTT. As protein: CASSWDSGNTGELFF. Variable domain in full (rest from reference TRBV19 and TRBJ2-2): DGGITQSPKYLFRKEGQNVTLSCEQNLNHDAMYWYRQDPGQGLRLIYYSQIVNDFQKGDIAEGYSVSREKKESFPLTVTSAQKNPTAFYLCASSWDSGNTGELFFGEGSRLTVL.

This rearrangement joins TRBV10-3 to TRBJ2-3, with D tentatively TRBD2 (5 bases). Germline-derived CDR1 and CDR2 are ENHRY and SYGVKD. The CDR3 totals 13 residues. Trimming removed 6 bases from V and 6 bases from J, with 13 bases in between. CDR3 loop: CAISGGLSDTQYF. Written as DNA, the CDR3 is TGTGCCATCAGCGGAGGTTTGTCGGATACGCAGTATTTT.

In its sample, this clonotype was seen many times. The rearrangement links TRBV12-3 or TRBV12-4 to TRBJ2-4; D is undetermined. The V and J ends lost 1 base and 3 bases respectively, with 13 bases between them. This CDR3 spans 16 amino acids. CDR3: CASSLVELALKNIQYF. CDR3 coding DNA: TGTGCCAGCAGTTTAGTGGAGCTGGCGCTCAAAAACATTCAGTACTTC.

CDR3 in amino acids: CASRNTGSSYNEQFF. CDR3 bases: TGCGCCAGCAGAAATACGGGGAGCTCCTACAATGAGCAGTTCTTC. The J gene is TRBJ2-1, the V gene TRBV5-1; maybe TRBD2 (5 bases). Germline assignment: CDR1 SGHRS and CDR2 YFSETQ. Trimming removed 5 bases from V and 0 bases from J, with 12 bases in between. CDR3 length: 15 amino acids. Full variable domain (rest looked up from reference TRBV5-1 and TRBJ2-1): KAGVTQTPRYLIKTRGQQVTLSCSPISGHRSVSWYQQTPGQGLQFLFEYFSETQRNKGNFPGRFSGRQFSNSRSEMNVSTLELGDSALYLCASRNTGSSYNEQFFGPGTRLTVL.

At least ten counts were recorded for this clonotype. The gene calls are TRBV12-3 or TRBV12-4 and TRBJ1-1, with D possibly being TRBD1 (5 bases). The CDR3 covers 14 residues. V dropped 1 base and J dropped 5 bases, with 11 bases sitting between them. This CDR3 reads CASSLGGPKTEAFF. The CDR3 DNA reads TGTGCCAGCAGTTTAGGGGGCCCCAAGACTGAAGCTTTCTTT.

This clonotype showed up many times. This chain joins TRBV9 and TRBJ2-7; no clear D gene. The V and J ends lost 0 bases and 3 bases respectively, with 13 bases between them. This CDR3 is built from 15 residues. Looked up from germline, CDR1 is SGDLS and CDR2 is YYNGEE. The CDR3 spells CASSVGSTRLYEQYF. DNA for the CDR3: TGTGCCAGCAGCGTAGGTTCTACAAGACTCTACGAGCAGTACTTC. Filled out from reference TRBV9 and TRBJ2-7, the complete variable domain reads DSGVTQTPKHLITATGQRVTLRCSPRSGDLSVYWYQQSLDQGLQFLIQYYNGEERAKGNILERFSAQQFPDLHSELNLSSLELGDSALYFCASSVGSTRLYEQYFGPGTRLTVT.

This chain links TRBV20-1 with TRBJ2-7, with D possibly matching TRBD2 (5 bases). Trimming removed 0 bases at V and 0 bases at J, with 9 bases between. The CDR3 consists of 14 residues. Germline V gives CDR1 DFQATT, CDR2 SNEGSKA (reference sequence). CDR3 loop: CSARDVGSSYEQYF. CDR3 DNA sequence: TGCAGTGCTAGAGATGTTGGGAGCTCCTACGAGCAGTACTTC.

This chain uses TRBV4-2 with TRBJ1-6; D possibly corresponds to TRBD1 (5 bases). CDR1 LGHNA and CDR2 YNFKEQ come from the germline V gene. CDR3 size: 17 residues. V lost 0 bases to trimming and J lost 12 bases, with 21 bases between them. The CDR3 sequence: CASSQDGIGAGYRPLHF. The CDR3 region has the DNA TGTGCCAGCAGCCAAGACGGGATCGGGGCAGGGTATAGACCCCTCCACTTT.

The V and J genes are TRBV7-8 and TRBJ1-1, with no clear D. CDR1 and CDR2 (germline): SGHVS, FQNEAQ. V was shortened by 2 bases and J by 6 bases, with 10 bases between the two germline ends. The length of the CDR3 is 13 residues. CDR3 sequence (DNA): TGTGCCAGCAGCTTAAGGACGGTCTCTGAAGCTTTCTTT. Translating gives CASSLRTVSEAFF.